The entry below gives a single TCR beta chain sequence along with its context. Antigen specificity is unknown. The CDR3 has 13 residues. The V and J ends lost 3 bases and 2 bases, in that order; junction bases with no gene match: 4. In germline, CDR1 is SQVTM, CDR2 ANQGSEA. These data belong to a study of T cells in localized non-small cell lung cancer. Measured with immunoSEQ multiplex PCR; TCRdb has only the in-frame clones, and not every one. The table has approximately 40,000 clones, about 88% seen once; the top ten hold approximately 3.5%. Findings and limits, study-wide: A raised T cell density in blood coincided with lengthier overall survival. Heterogeneity cannot be ruled out, as sequencing used one tumor region only. Exceeding tumor, uninvolved adjacent lung had the highest T cell clonality. In adjacent lung appeared a median around 56 of the top 100 tumor clones.

This TCR was sampled from a man aged 18 to 49 with stage I lung adenocarcinoma. This sample comprised peripheral blood, obtained before any cancer treatment. The genes are TRBV29-1 and TRBJ2-7, with TRBD1 matching 7 bases. The CDR3 DNA follows: TGCAGCGTTGAGAGACAGGGCACCTACGAGCAGTACTTC. It specifies CSVERQGTYEQYF.